The 30 T cell receptor beta chains presented below share a single source sample, sequenced in a study of CD8+ T cells in alopecia areata. Combined cutaneous lymph node cells underwent sorting by CD4, CD8alpha, NKG2D, NKG2ACE and additional markers. The authors extracted RNA and reverse transcribed it into cDNA as the sequencing template. Produced via immunoSEQ multiplex PCR; TCRdb's table is partial and in-frame only. This repertoire holds under 350,000 clones, and none appear only once. Sequencing was carried out using CD4+ T cells sorted from a lymph node. All receptors derive from a C3H/HeJ mouse with alopecia areata. The strain's MHC: H2-k.

This clone showed up just a few times. Here the gene names and germline are mouse. The CDR3 is cut off 4 residues early in the read; its end comes from the germline J gene. This chain links TRBV5 with TRBJ2-3; 8 nucleotides align to TRBD1. Germline V gene data show CDR1 as LGHNA and CDR2 as YNLKQL (reference sequence). The length of the CDR3 is 16 residues. CDR3 protein: CASSQEGQAGKETLYF. The sequenced part of the CDR3 DNA is TGTGCCAGCAGCCAAGAGGGACAGGCGGGTAAAGAA.

Of note for this clone: The gene symbols are mouse symbols. The CDR3 spells CASSGQGVGSDYTF. The sequenced part of the CDR3 DNA is TGTGCCAGCAGCGGACAGGGAGTTGGCTCC. The chain carries TRBV19 and TRBJ1-2; 8 positions agree with TRBD1. The read terminates 4 residues before the CDR3 end, so the remaining end is supplied by the germline J gene. The CDR3 loop spans 14 amino acids. Germline V CDR1 and CDR2: FNHDT, SITEND (reference sequence). The V and J ends lost 5 bases and 4 bases, in that order; junction bases with no gene match: 7.

In regard to this clone: Gene names and germline match the mouse. The CDR3 sequence: CASSHGTDYNSPLYF. Incomplete CDR3 DNA: TGTGCCAGCAGCCACGGGACAGACTATAATTCGCCC. This chain connects TRBV5 to TRBJ1-6, with 7 bases lining up with TRBD1. The read ends 3 residues shy of where the CDR3 ends; the end is completed using the germline J gene. TRBJ1-6 qualifies as an ORF whose function is uncertain. The CDR3 loop spans 15 amino acids. J gave up 3 bases and V 3 bases, and 2 bases lay outside the gene matches. Per germline, CDR1 LGHNA and CDR2 YNLKQL (reference sequence).

With respect to this clone: Gene and germline names: mouse. The read gets to within 4 residues of the CDR3 end, and the germline J gene fills in the rest. Within the sample, other DNA sequences also encode this same CDR3. The rearrangement links TRBV13-2 to TRBJ2-2, with 7 bases aligning to TRBD2. The CDR3 is made up of 16 amino acids. Germline CDR1 reads NNHNN; CDR2 reads SYGAGS (reference sequence). V was clipped by 0 bases and J by 0 bases; unmatched bases: 2. The CDR3 bases that were read are TGTGCCAGCGGTGATGGCCTGGGGGCAAACACCGGG. Protein product: CASGDGLGANTG. The complete CDR3 reads CASGDGLGANTGQLYF.

As regards this clone: The gene names given are mouse names. The read terminates 4 residues ahead of where the CDR3 ends, so the germline J gene completes it. V is TRBV5 and J is TRBJ2-7; 9 bases map to TRBD1. The CDR3 is 15 amino acids. V shed 0 bases and J 2 bases; nucleotides not matched to a gene: 2. Germline V lookup: CDR1 LGHNA, CDR2 YNLKQL (reference sequence). CDR3 DNA, as far as it was read: TGTGCCAGCAGCCAAGATCGGGACAGGGCCTAT. Encoded protein: CASSQDRDRAY. The whole CDR3 region reads CASSQDRDRAYEQYF.

This clone has more than one count but fewer than ten. Here the gene names and germline are mouse. The read gets to within 4 residues of the CDR3 end, and the germline J gene fills in the rest. Other DNA sequences of this sample code for an identical CDR3. This chain connects TRBV5 to TRBJ2-2; D is ambiguous. The CDR3 sequence is 12 residues long. Per the germline V gene, CDR1 is LGHNA and CDR2 is YNLKQL (reference sequence). Trimming took off 3 bases at V and 5 bases at J, with 4 bases between the two ends. The CDR3 sequence: CASSQGTGQLYF. The CDR3 bases that were read are TGTGCCAGCAGCCAGGGTACCGGG.

This clone was observed a few times. Mouse gene names apply. The read is 4 residues too short to cover the CDR3 end, so that end is filled in from the germline J gene. J is TRBJ2-1 and V is TRBV31; TRBD1 aligns across 8 bases. This CDR3 is 14 amino acids long. CDR1 and CDR2 (germline): GKSSPN, SITVG. CDR3 in amino acids: CAWSLRTGWAEQFF. The CDR3 DNA, read in part, is TGTGCCTGGAGTCTAAGGACAGGGTGGGCT. Looking up the rest from reference TRBV31 and TRBJ2-1 gives the full variable domain: AQTIHQWPVAEIKAVGSPLSLGCTIKGKSSPNLYWYWQATGGTLQQLFYSITVGQVESVVQLNLSASRPKDDQFILSTEKLLLSHSGFYLCAWSLRTGWAEQFFGPGTRLTVL.

Note on this clone: Gene and germline names: mouse. The read terminates 3 residues before the CDR3 end, so the remaining end is supplied by the germline J gene. This chain joins TRBV13-1 and TRBJ1-6, with 10 bases fitting TRBD1. TRBJ1-6 is placed among ORFs of uncertain function. After removal of 10 bases from V and 3 bases from J, the junction contained 4 bases not matched to a gene. The CDR3 spans 14 residues. CDR1 NSHNY and CDR2 SYGAGN come from the germline V gene. The DNA read from the CDR3 is TGTGCCGCCCGGGACAGGGGCTATAATTCGCCC. This translates into CAARDRGYNSP. The CDR3 reads in full as CAARDRGYNSPLYF.

The sample holds a few counts of this clone. The gene names given are mouse names. The observed sequence ends 4 residues before the CDR3 terminus, with the missing tail filled in from the germline J gene. This chain links TRBV5 with TRBJ2-5, with TRBD1 matching over 7 bases. Germline V lookup: CDR1 LGHNA, CDR2 YNLKQL (reference sequence). The length of the CDR3 is 15 residues. CDR3 in amino acids: CASSQEPGGVDTQYF. CDR3 DNA, as far as it was read: TGTGCCAGCAGCCAAGAGCCAGGGGGAGTGGAC.

About this clone: The genes are named according to mouse. The DNA ends 4 residues before the CDR3 does, and the rest of the CDR3 is filled in from the germline J gene. Other DNA sequences of this sample code for an identical CDR3. The rearrangement joins TRBV1 to TRBJ2-7; 7 bases agree with TRBD1. From germline, CDR1 is NSQYPW and CDR2 LRSPGD (reference sequence). This CDR3 is 12 amino acids long. The CDR3 bases that were read are TGCACCTGCAGTGAACAGGGGTAT. Protein product: CTCSEQGY. The whole CDR3 region reads CTCSEQGYEQYF.

This clone was observed a handful of times. Gene names and germline refer to mouse. The CDR3 end falls 4 residues outside the read, so it is completed with the germline J gene. The chain couples TRBV13-3 to TRBJ2-7; 8 nucleotides line up with TRBD2. This CDR3 comprises 13 residues. CDR1 NNHDY and CDR2 SYVADS come from the germline V gene. CDR3 amino acids: CASRAGGRYEQYF. CDR3 bases read: TGTGCCAGCAGGGCTGGGGGGCGTTAT.

In this sample, this clone turned up a few times. Genes and germline are mouse. The read halts 4 residues ahead of the CDR3 end, with the missing end drawn from the germline J gene. This same CDR3 is encoded by further DNA sequences in the sample. The chain joins TRBV1 to TRBJ2-2, with D tentatively TRBD1 (6 bases). The CDR3 covers 16 residues. The germline V gene has CDR1 NSQYPW and CDR2 LRSPGD (reference sequence). The V end was cut by 0 bases, the J end by 0 bases, with 8 bases between. The DNA read from the CDR3 is TGCACCTGCAGTGCAGACAGGGGCGCAAACACCGGG. As protein: CTCSADRGANTG. From start to end, the CDR3 is CTCSADRGANTGQLYF.

This clone was recorded many times. Gene names denote mouse genes. With the read ending 4 residues before the CDR3 end, the germline J gene is used to fill in that end. Distinct nucleotide sequences in the sample also encode this CDR3. The chain joins TRBV13-1 to TRBJ2-3; D is possibly TRBD2 (5 bases). V lost 3 bases and J lost 0, with 5 bases in between. The CDR3 is 13 residues long. Looked up from germline, CDR1 is NSHNY and CDR2 is SYGAGN. CDR3 amino acids: CASSGTSAETLYF. The CDR3 DNA, read in part, is TGTGCCAGCAGTGGGACTAGTGCAGAA.

In this sample, this clone turned up many times. Gene and germline names: mouse. The observed sequence ends 4 residues before the CDR3 terminus, with the missing tail filled in from the germline J gene. Different DNA sequences within this sample yield the same CDR3. This sequence joins TRBV13-1 and TRBJ2-1, with TRBD1 matching 7 bases. Trimming took 3 bases from V and 1 from J; bases not matched to a gene: 4. The CDR3 spans 15 residues. Germline V gives CDR1 NSHNY, CDR2 SYGAGN. CDR3 bases read: TGTGCCAGCAGTGCCCCGGGACAGAACTATGCT. Translated, it gives CASSAPGQNYA. The CDR3 in its entirety is CASSAPGQNYAEQFF.

About this clone itself: The genes and germline here are from mouse. The observed sequence ends 4 residues before the CDR3 terminus, with the missing tail filled in from the germline J gene. This rearrangement joins TRBV19 to TRBJ2-4, with a possible D match to TRBD2 (7 bases). Trimming removed 6 bases from V and 0 bases from J, with 11 bases in between. CDR3 size: 14 residues. Germline CDR1 FNHDT, CDR2 SITEND (reference sequence). The chain's CDR3 is CASMGGPSQNTLYF. The CDR3 DNA, read in part, is TGTGCCAGCATGGGGGGCCCTAGTCAAAAC.

This clone has more than one count but fewer than ten. Mouse gene names and germline throughout. The observed sequence ends 4 residues before the CDR3 terminus, with the missing tail filled in from the germline J gene. The same CDR3 is also encoded by other DNA sequences in this sample. The rearrangement joins TRBV13-2 to TRBJ2-7, with D unclear. Per the germline V gene, CDR1 is NNHNN and CDR2 is SYGAGS (reference sequence). V lost 0 bases and J 3 bases, leaving 7 bases between the germline ends. This CDR3 contains 13 residues. This CDR3 reads CASGDAGNYEQYF. The covered CDR3 bases are TGTGCCAGCGGTGATGCAGGCAACTAT.

As concerns this clone: Genes and germline are mouse. Read coverage stops 4 residues before the CDR3 terminus; the germline J gene supplies the remainder. V is TRBV19 and J is TRBJ2-1; D gene unclear. Per germline, CDR1 FNHDT and CDR2 SITEND (reference sequence). The CDR3 extends over 12 amino acids. The V and J ends lost 4 bases and 3 bases respectively, with 5 bases between them. Here the CDR3 reads CASSSVYAEQFF. The covered CDR3 bases are TGTGCCAGCAGTTCAGTCTATGCT.

About this clone: Germline and genes: mouse. The read ends 4 residues shy of where the CDR3 ends; the end is completed using the germline J gene. The chain has TRBV19 and TRBJ2-5; 13 bases map to TRBD2. Germline trimming cut 6 bases from V and 1 base from J; bases unmatched to any gene: 5. Germline CDR1 is FNHDT and CDR2 is SITEND (reference sequence). The CDR3 is made up of 16 amino acids. The sequenced part of the CDR3 DNA is TGTGCCAGCACTCTCGGGACTGGGGGGGACCAAGAC. This encodes CASTLGTGGDQD. In full, the CDR3 reads CASTLGTGGDQDTQYF.

Note on this clone: Genes and germline are mouse. The CDR3 is cut off 4 residues early in the read; its end comes from the germline J gene. The chain joins TRBV1 to TRBJ2-7, with 12 bases identical to TRBD1. Germline V gene sequence: CDR1 NSQYPW, CDR2 LRSPGD (reference sequence). This CDR3 has 14 amino acids. The part of the CDR3 DNA that was read is TGCACCTGCAGTGGCGGGGACAGGGGGCAT. This sequence encodes CTCSGGDRGH. From start to end, the CDR3 is CTCSGGDRGHEQYF.

This clone was counted a few times. Gene names follow the mouse nomenclature. The CDR3 is cut off 4 residues early in the read; its end comes from the germline J gene. The identical CDR3 is also encoded by other nucleotide sequences in the sample. The chain uses TRBV19 and TRBJ2-2, with TRBD2 matching over 10 bases. The CDR3 contains 16 residues. The junction had 4 bases not matched to a gene; V was cut back by 3 bases and J by 2 bases. Looked up from germline, CDR1 is FNHDT and CDR2 is SITEND (reference sequence). CDR3 DNA, as far as it was read: TGTGCCAGCAGTACCGGGACTGGGGCGAACACCGGG. As protein: CASSTGTGANTG. The whole CDR3 reads CASSTGTGANTGQLYF.

As for this clone: This sequence may be a read error, since a much larger clone differs from it by one base. Gene names denote mouse genes. Read coverage stops 4 residues before the CDR3 terminus; the germline J gene supplies the remainder. V is TRBV13-1 and J is TRBJ1-2; D perhaps matches TRBD1 (5 bases). Germline loops: CDR1 NSHNY, CDR2 SYGAGN. The CDR3 length is 13 residues. Trimming left V 4 bases short and J 0 bases short, with 7 bases between. CDR3 residues: CASSRTSNSDYTF. Partial CDR3 DNA: TGTGCCAGCAGTAGGACATCAAACTCC.

This clone was found a few times. The gene symbols are mouse symbols. The read halts 4 residues ahead of the CDR3 end, with the missing end drawn from the germline J gene. J is TRBJ2-1 and V is TRBV13-3; 10 nucleotides match TRBD1. Germline loops: CDR1 NNHDY, CDR2 SYVADS. The CDR3 consists of 14 residues. CDR3: CASSDMGQGAEQFF. The covered CDR3 bases are TGTGCCAGCAGTGATATGGGACAGGGGGCT.

Only a few counts were recorded for this clone. Gene labels here are mouse ones. The missing CDR3 end, 4 residues past where the read stops, is filled in from the germline J gene. This sequence joins TRBV1 and TRBJ2-4; maybe TRBD1 (6 bases). The CDR3 is 14 amino acids. Trimming pared 6 bases from V and 0 bases from J, leaving 10 bases between. Germline CDR1 and CDR2: NSQYPW and LRSPGD (reference sequence). CDR3 residues: CTCRDRRSQNTLYF. Partial CDR3 DNA: TGCACCTGCAGGGACAGAAGAAGTCAAAAC.

This clone turned up a few times. The gene names given are mouse names. Other DNA variants within this sample encode the same CDR3. CDR3 DNA, as far as it was read: TGTGCCAGCAGTGTGGACAGATATAATTCGCCC. It is translated as CASSVDRYNSP. The complete CDR3 protein is CASSVDRYNSPLYF. The gene calls are TRBV13-1 and TRBJ1-6; TRBD1 is a possible D gene (6 bases). The read terminates 3 residues ahead of where the CDR3 ends, so the germline J gene completes it. TRBJ1-6 is reported as an ORF; its role is uncertain. Trimming stripped 3 bases from V and 4 bases from J, with 8 bases between. The length of the CDR3 is 14 residues. Germline CDR1 NSHNY, CDR2 SYGAGN.

On this clone itself: Here the gene names and germline are mouse. The read halts 4 residues ahead of the CDR3 end, with the missing end drawn from the germline J gene. The J gene is TRBJ2-3, the V gene TRBV19; 10 nucleotides match TRBD2. The CDR3 spans 16 residues. Trimming took 4 bases from V and 0 from J; bases not matched to a gene: 5. The V gene's germline CDR1 is FNHDT and CDR2 SITEND (reference sequence). This CDR3 is CASSSPGGASAETLYF. CDR3 bases read: TGTGCCAGCAGTTCCCCTGGGGGGGCTAGTGCAGAA.

This clone turned up a few times. Genes here carry mouse names. The sequenced fragment ends 4 residues before the CDR3 boundary, so the rest is inferred from the germline J gene. This chain uses TRBV5 with TRBJ2-2, with 9 nucleotides matching TRBD2. Germline V CDR1 and CDR2: LGHNA, YNLKQL (reference sequence). This CDR3 comprises 16 residues. Trimming at V came to 2 bases and at J to 2 bases, leaving 3 bases not matched to a gene. The CDR3 DNA, read in part, is TGTGCCAGCAGCCAACCAGACTGGGGGAACACCGGG. It codes for CASSQPDWGNTG. The entire CDR3 protein reads CASSQPDWGNTGQLYF.

This clone was seen only a few times. The gene names given are mouse names. The missing CDR3 end, 3 residues past where the read stops, is filled in from the germline J gene. Different DNA sequences within this sample yield the same CDR3. V and J are TRBV13-1 and TRBJ1-6; perhaps TRBD1 as D (5 bases). TRBJ1-6 is sorted into the ORF group, with uncertain function. Germline assignment: CDR1 NSHNY and CDR2 SYGAGN. V was cut by 2 bases and J by 0 bases, with 6 bases left in between. The length of the CDR3 is 15 residues. Incomplete CDR3 DNA: TGTGCCAGCAGTGACCAGGGTTCCTATAATTCGCCC. Encoded protein: CASSDQGSYNSP. In full, the CDR3 is CASSDQGSYNSPLYF.

In its sample, this clone was seen many times. Mouse gene names and germline throughout. The CDR3 reads CASRRDTNSDYTF. The sequenced part of the CDR3 DNA is TGTGCCAGCAGAAGGGACACAAACTCC. The V and J genes are TRBV19 and TRBJ1-2; the D gene is possibly TRBD1 (6 bases). Read coverage stops 4 residues before the CDR3 terminus; the germline J gene supplies the remainder. Trimming removed 5 bases at V and 0 bases at J, with 8 bases between. CDR3 length: 13 amino acids. In germline, CDR1 is FNHDT, CDR2 SITEND (reference sequence).

This clone was observed a few times. Mouse gene names and germline throughout. The sequence runs out 4 residues before the end of the CDR3; the remainder is reconstructed from the germline J gene. This CDR3 is also generated by other DNA sequences in the sample. The chain recombines TRBV1 with TRBJ2-5, with D perhaps matching TRBD1 (6 bases). Germline lookup yields CDR1 NSQYPW and CDR2 LRSPGD (reference sequence). This CDR3 spans 13 amino acids. This CDR3 is CTCSAQGGDTQYF. Partial CDR3 DNA: TGCACCTGCAGTGCGCAAGGGGGTGAC.

As regards this clone: The gene names given are mouse names. The DNA ends 4 residues before the CDR3 does, and the rest of the CDR3 is filled in from the germline J gene. V and J are TRBV13-1 and TRBJ2-1; tentative D call: TRBD1 (6 bases). CDR3 length equals 15 residues. Germline CDR1 is NSHNY and CDR2 is SYGAGN. The covered CDR3 bases are TGTGCCAGCAGTGATGCGGCGGCAGGGGTGGCT. It is translated as CASSDAAAGVA. The complete CDR3 sequence is CASSDAAAGVAEQFF.